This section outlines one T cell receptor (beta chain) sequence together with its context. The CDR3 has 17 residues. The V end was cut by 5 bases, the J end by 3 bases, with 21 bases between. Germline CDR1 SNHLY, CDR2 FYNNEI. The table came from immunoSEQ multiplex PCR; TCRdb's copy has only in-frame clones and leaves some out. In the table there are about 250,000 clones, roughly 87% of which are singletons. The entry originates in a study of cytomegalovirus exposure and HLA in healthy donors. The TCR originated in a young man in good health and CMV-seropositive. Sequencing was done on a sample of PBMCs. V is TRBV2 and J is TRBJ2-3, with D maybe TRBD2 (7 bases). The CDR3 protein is CASSRDGGARWTDTQYF. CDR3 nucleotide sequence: TGTGCCAGCAGTCGTGATGGGGGGGCGCGTTGGACAGATACGCAGTATTTT.